A single sample is the source of the 3 T cell receptor beta chains below, sequenced in a study of shared clonotypes between healthy human individuals. Here immunoSEQ multiplex PCR was the method, and the copy in TCRdb shows in-frame clones only, minus some. Of roughly 2.5 million clones in the sample, around 94% were seen once. Specimen: naive CD4+ T cells sorted from blood. The subset is: CD45RA+ positively selected. These receptor sequences come from a man aged 18 to 29 in good health.

The chain recombines TRBV5-4 with TRBJ2-7, with 10 bases fitting TRBD1. This CDR3 is built from 14 residues. Germline lookup yields CDR1 SGHNT and CDR2 YYREEE (reference sequence). Unmatched junction bases numbered 7, after V lost 4 bases and J lost 6 bases. In nucleotides, the CDR3 is TGTGCCAGCAGCCCGGGCGGGGACAGGGGCGAGCAGTACTTC. Encoded protein: CASSPGGDRGEQYF.

The V gene is TRBV2, the J gene TRBJ2-2; 8 bases map to TRBD1. The CDR3 contains 13 residues. Germline loops: CDR1 SNHLY, CDR2 FYNNEI. V lost 7 bases, J lost 5 bases, and 3 bases stayed unmatched. CDR3 in amino acids: CASKRTGTGELFF. The CDR3 nucleotides are TGTGCCAGCAAGAGGACAGGGACCGGGGAGCTGTTTTTT.

This chain uses TRBV7-2 with TRBJ2-6, with TRBD2 identical over 7 bases. Trimming cost V 1 base and J 4 bases; bases outside gene matches: 7. The length of the CDR3 is 17 residues. Germline-derived CDR1 and CDR2 are SGHTA and FQGNSA. The CDR3 DNA sequence: TGTGCCAGCAGCTTAGTCGCGGGAGATGCAGGGGCCAACGTCCTGACTTTC. Encoded protein: CASSLVAGDAGANVLTF. The full variable domain, rest sourced from reference TRBV7-2 and TRBJ2-6, is GAGVSQSPSNKVTEKGKDVELRCDPISGHTALYWYRQSLGQGLEFLIYFQGNSAPDKSGLPSDRFSAERTGGSVSTLTIQRTQQEDSAVYLCASSLVAGDAGANVLTFGAGSRLTVL.